Below are 22 T cell receptor beta chains sequenced from a single sample in a study of cytomegalovirus exposure and HLA in healthy donors. PCR involved 60 Vbeta and 13 Jbeta primers. Data came from immunoSEQ multiplex PCR; TCRdb stores just in-frame clones and leaves some out. The sample has around 80,000 clones, roughly 65% seen once. Sequencing input: PBMCs. The receptors derive from a male donor in good health and CMV-seropositive.

This clone was observed a handful of times. This chain joins TRBV7-8 and TRBJ2-7, with 12 bases identical to TRBD2. Germline V gene lookup returns CDR1 SGHVS and CDR2 FQNEAQ. CDR3 size: 15 residues. V trimming: 5 bases; J trimming: 2 bases; junction bases outside the gene matches: 4. CDR3 loop: CASSPRTSGAYEQYF. In nucleotides, the CDR3 is TGTGCCAGCAGCCCCCGGACTAGCGGGGCCTACGAGCAGTACTTC.

The chain couples TRBV6-5 to TRBJ1-2; D is possibly TRBD1 (6 bases). This CDR3 is 15 amino acids long. The germline V and J ends were trimmed by 0 bases and 5 bases, with 13 bases remaining between them. Germline CDR1 is MNHEY and CDR2 is SVGAGI. This CDR3 reads CASSYSGGALYGYTF. In nucleotides, the CDR3 is TGTGCCAGCAGTTACTCGGGGGGGGCGCTATATGGCTACACCTTC.

CDR3 amino acids: CASSIRGIVGEQYF. CDR3 nucleotides: TGTGCCAGTAGTATACGGGGAATAGTGGGCGAGCAGTACTTC. The chain joins TRBV19 to TRBJ2-7, with D possibly matching TRBD2 (5 bases). Germline V CDR1 and CDR2: LNHDA, SQIVND (reference sequence). The CDR3 totals 14 residues. The V end lost 2 bases, the J end lost 6 bases, and 14 bases lay between the germline ends.

This chain joins TRBV4-2 and TRBJ1-2; D remains ambiguous. CDR3 size: 14 residues. Germline V gene lookup returns CDR1 LGHNA and CDR2 YNFKEQ. V was cut by 1 base and J by 0 bases, with 6 bases left in between. The CDR3 sequence is CASSQVGANYGYTF. Here the CDR3 DNA reads TGTGCCAGCAGCCAAGTTGGAGCTAACTATGGCTACACCTTC.

This clone was picked up a small number of times. The V call is TRBV5-1, the J call TRBJ2-2; TRBD1 matches at 10 bases. V was pared by 1 base and J by 5 bases, with 14 bases of the junction left unmatched. The CDR3 has 19 residues. Germline loops: CDR1 SGHRS, CDR2 YFSETQ. The CDR3 bases are TGCGCCAGCAGCTTGTCACGGGACAGGGGATCTGGCATGACCGGGGAGCTGTTTTTT. It yields the protein CASSLSRDRGSGMTGELFF.

V usage is TRBV25-1 and J usage is TRBJ2-1; TRBD2 agrees at 7 bases. CDR3 size: 16 residues. After removal of 3 bases from V and 4 bases from J, the junction contained 9 bases not matched to a gene. The V gene's germline CDR1 is MGHDK and CDR2 SYGVNS. Written as DNA, the CDR3 is TGTGCCAGCAGTGACCGGGACTATAGTTATTACAATGAGCAGTTCTTC. Protein product: CASSDRDYSYYNEQFF.

This chain connects TRBV5-6 to TRBJ1-1, with a weak D call TRBD1 (6 bases). CDR3 length: 13 residues. Germline CDR1 is SGHDT and CDR2 is YYEEEE. Deletions cut 3 bases from V and 6 bases from J, with 12 bases between. CDR3 amino acids: CASSSTGRAEAFF. CDR3 sequence (DNA): TGTGCCAGCAGCTCCACAGGGAGAGCTGAAGCTTTCTTT.

This clone was found a few times. The J gene is TRBJ2-7, the V gene TRBV5-6; D is possibly TRBD1 (6 bases). CDR3 size: 15 residues. V lost 4 bases and J lost 4, with 18 bases in between. Germline CDR1 reads SGHDT; CDR2 reads YYEEEE. CDR3 protein: CASSGDRDTLYEQYF. CDR3 bases: TGTGCCAGCAGCGGGGACCGGGACACCCTTTACGAGCAGTACTTC.

The chain is built from TRBV28 and TRBJ1-1, with D possibly matching TRBD1 (6 bases). The CDR3 runs to 18 residues. Looked up from germline, CDR1 is MDHEN and CDR2 is SYDVKM. Between the trimmed V and J ends, which lost 1 base and 1 base, there was a span of 19 bases. The CDR3 DNA is TGTGCCAGCAGTTTATCGGGGTGGGGGGGCCCCTCGAACACTGAAGCTTTCTTT. Protein product: CASSLSGWGGPSNTEAFF.

This clone was detected a few times. Mismatch with germline at one junction end may stem from a read error. This chain connects TRBV11-3 to TRBJ2-3; 7 bases agree with TRBD1. Per germline, CDR1 SGHNT and CDR2 YENEEA. The CDR3 is 16 residues long. In DNA, the CDR3 is TGTGCCCGCAGCTTAGGGACAGATTCTAGCACAGATACGCAGTATTTT. Translated, it gives CARSLGTDSSTDTQYF. Complete variable domain (other parts from reference TRBV11-3 and TRBJ2-3): EAGVVQSPRYKIIEKKQPVAFWCNPISGHNTLYWYLQNLGQGPELLIRYENEEAVDDSQLPKDRFSAERLKGVDSTLKIQPAELGDSAVYLCARSLGTDSSTDTQYFGPGTRLTVL.

This chain links TRBV4-1 with TRBJ2-3; 9 bases agree with TRBD2. Trimming cost V 1 base and J 6 bases; bases outside gene matches: 8. The germline CDR1 and CDR2 sequences are MGHRA and YSYEKL. The CDR3 is 16 amino acids. Here the CDR3 reads CASSQVPLAGTDTQYF. The CDR3 DNA reads TGCGCCAGCAGCCAAGTCCCTCTAGCGGGAACGGATACGCAGTATTTT.

The chain has TRBV27 and TRBJ2-7, with 12 positions matching TRBD2. V was pared by 5 bases and J by 0 bases, with 17 bases of the junction left unmatched. Germline V lookup: CDR1 MNHEY, CDR2 SMNVEV (reference sequence). The CDR3 consists of 20 residues. Here the CDR3 DNA reads TGTGCCAGCAGTCGAGCCCCCTCTAGCGGGAGGGCTTCAAGCTCCTACGAGCAGTACTTC. It yields the protein CASSRAPSSGRASSSYEQYF.

V and J are TRBV6-5 and TRBJ1-5, with TRBD1 as a possible D gene (5 bases). The CDR3 loop spans 15 amino acids. Trimming removed 6 bases at V and 7 bases at J, with 19 bases between. CDR1 MNHEY and CDR2 SVGAGI come from the germline V gene. DNA of the CDR3: TGTGCCAGCAGAGGCGTGACAGCGGGCGACCAGCCCCAGCATTTT. Translated, it gives CASRGVTAGDQPQHF.

The V gene is TRBV5-1, the J gene TRBJ1-2; no definite D call. The CDR3 runs 15 residues. V lost 6 bases to trimming and J lost 2 bases, with 17 bases between them. CDR1 and CDR2 (germline): SGHRS, YFSETQ. In DNA form, the CDR3 reads TGCGCCAGCACCAAGGACTTCAACCAGAACTATGGCTACACCTTC. Its translation: CASTKDFNQNYGYTF.

The chain recombines TRBV9 with TRBJ2-3; 11 nucleotides match TRBD2. The CDR3 runs to 17 residues. Germline V CDR1 and CDR2: SGDLS, YYNGEE. The V gene end was trimmed by 4 bases and the J gene end by 4 bases; junction bases not matched to a gene: 11. The CDR3 loop is CASSPRTSGWASDTQYF. The CDR3 nucleotides read TGTGCCAGCAGCCCCAGGACTAGCGGGTGGGCCTCAGATACGCAGTATTTT.

The table lists this clone with a count of one. This sequence joins TRBV7-6 and TRBJ2-7, with a possible D match to TRBD2 (6 bases). This CDR3 has 13 residues. Trimming took 2 bases from V and 4 from J, leaving 9 bases between them. The germline V gene has CDR1 SGHVS and CDR2 FNYEAQ. In nucleotides, the CDR3 is TGTGCCAGCAGCTTATCGGGGGAATACGAGCAGTACTTC. It codes for CASSLSGEYEQYF.

In DNA form, the CDR3 reads TGTGCCAGCAGCCCCTGGGCAGGTGGCTACACCTTC. Translating it yields CASSPWAGGYTF. The V and J genes are TRBV7-2 and TRBJ1-2, with D hard to call. The CDR3 loop spans 12 amino acids. Looked up from germline, CDR1 is SGHTA and CDR2 is FQGNSA. Between the trimmed V and J ends, which lost 5 bases and 7 bases, there was a span of 11 bases.

V and J are TRBV2 and TRBJ1-6; D gene uncertain. V lost 7 bases, J lost 9 bases, and 7 bases lay in between. The V gene's germline CDR1 is SNHLY and CDR2 FYNNEI. This CDR3 spans 11 amino acids. The CDR3 DNA follows: TGTGCCAGCAACACGGGTTCACCCCTCCACTTT. Translation: CASNTGSPLHF.

The chain uses TRBV2 and TRBJ2-1; weak D call: TRBD1 (6 bases). CDR1 SNHLY and CDR2 FYNNEI come from the germline V gene. V shed 4 bases and J shed 9 bases, with 7 bases lying between them. CDR3 length equals 11 residues. As DNA, the CDR3 is TGTGCCAGCAGTGGACAGGTTGAGCAGTTCTTC. The encoded protein is CASSGQVEQFF.

The chain is built from TRBV9 and TRBJ2-2, with TRBD1 matching 8 bases. The trim removed 3 bases at V and 1 base at J, leaving 2 bases unmatched. The CDR3 covers 15 residues. CDR1 SGDLS and CDR2 YYNGEE come from the germline V gene. The CDR3 DNA sequence: TGTGCCAGCAGCGCTGGGACAGGGAACACCGGGGAGCTGTTTTTT. Amino acid sequence: CASSAGTGNTGELFF.

V and J are TRBV11-2 and TRBJ2-7, with TRBD1 matching over 8 bases. With 3 bases clipped from V and 3 bases from J, the junction kept 7 bases outside the gene matches. CDR3 size: 15 residues. Per the germline V gene, CDR1 is SGHAT and CDR2 is FQNNGV. The CDR3 sequence: CASSFQGTGLYEQYF. The CDR3 bases are TGTGCCAGCAGCTTTCAGGGGACAGGCCTCTACGAGCAGTACTTC.

V usage is TRBV25-1 and J usage is TRBJ1-4; no definite D call. Trimming left V 0 bases short and J 8 bases short, with 13 bases between. The CDR3 runs to 15 residues. The germline V gene has CDR1 MGHDK and CDR2 SYGVNS. CDR3 coding DNA: TGTGCCAGCAGTGAATATGCCTCCGTACGGGAAAAACTGTTTTTT. It translates to CASSEYASVREKLFF. The variable domain in full, with the rest retrieved from reference TRBV25-1 and TRBJ1-4, is EADIYQTPRYLVIGTGKKITLECSQTMGHDKMYWYQQDPGMELHLIHYSYGVNSTEKGDLSSESTVSRIRTEHFPLTLESARPSHTSQYLCASSEYASVREKLFFGSGTQLSVL.